This T cell receptor beta chain was observed in a study of response to subunit inactivated influenza vaccine. This clonotype was counted ten times or more. Trimming took off 6 bases at V and 7 bases at J, with 15 bases between the two ends. Germline values: CDR1 LGHNA, CDR2 YNFKEQ. This CDR3 contains 14 residues. Via MiXCR, TCRdb re-called the RT-PCR reads, giving one row per CDR3 protein. The sample yields about 570,000 distinct CDR3 sequences, roughly 10% seen once. These records were also assigned to another study, of T cells expressing NK-cell markers. That paper adds: For TCR beta, cDNA was produced by 5'RACE template switching with UMIs. Beta-chain profiling covered CD3+CD56+NKG2C+, CD3+CD56+NKG2C- and CD3+CD56-NKG2C+ sorted subsets.

This clonotype was sampled from a man aged 50 or older who received an inactivated influenza vaccine. Sequencing used PBMCs from blood, obtained on the day of vaccination. The chain carries TRBV4-2 and TRBJ1-4; D might be TRBD1 (5 bases). CDR3: CASRQSGATEKLFF. The CDR3 DNA follows: TGTGCCAGCAGACAGTCTGGGGCCACTGAAAAACTGTTTTTT.